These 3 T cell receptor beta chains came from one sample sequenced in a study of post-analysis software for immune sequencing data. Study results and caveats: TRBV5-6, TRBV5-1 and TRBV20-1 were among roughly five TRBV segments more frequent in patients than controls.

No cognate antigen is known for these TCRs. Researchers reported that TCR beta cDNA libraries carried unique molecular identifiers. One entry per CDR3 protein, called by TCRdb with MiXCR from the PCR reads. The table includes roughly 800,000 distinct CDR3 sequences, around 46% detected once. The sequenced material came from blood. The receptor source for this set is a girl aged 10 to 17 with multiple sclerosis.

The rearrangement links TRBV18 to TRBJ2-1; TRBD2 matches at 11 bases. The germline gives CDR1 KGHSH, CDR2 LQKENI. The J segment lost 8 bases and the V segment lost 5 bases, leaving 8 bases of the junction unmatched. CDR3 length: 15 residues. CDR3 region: CASSKTSGRFDEQFF. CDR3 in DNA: TGTGCCAGCTCAAAAACTAGCGGGAGATTCGATGAGCAGTTCTTC. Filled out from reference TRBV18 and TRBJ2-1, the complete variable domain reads NAGVMQNPRHLVRRRGQEARLRCSPMKGHSHVYWYRQLPEEGLKFMVYLQKENIIDESGMPKERFSAEFPKEGPSILRIQQVVRGDSAAYFCASSKTSGRFDEQFFGPGTRLTVL.

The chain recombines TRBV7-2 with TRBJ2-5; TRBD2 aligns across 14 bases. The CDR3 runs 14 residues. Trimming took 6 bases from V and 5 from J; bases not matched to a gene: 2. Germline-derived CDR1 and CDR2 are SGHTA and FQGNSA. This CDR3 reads CASRGTSGSETQYF. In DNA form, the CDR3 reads TGTGCCAGCAGAGGGACTAGCGGGAGCGAGACCCAGTACTTC.

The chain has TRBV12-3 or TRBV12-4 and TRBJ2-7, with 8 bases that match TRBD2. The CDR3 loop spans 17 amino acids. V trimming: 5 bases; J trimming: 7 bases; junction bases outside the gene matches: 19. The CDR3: CASSAYGLASNYNEQYF. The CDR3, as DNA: TGTGCCAGCAGTGCATATGGACTAGCAAGTAACTACAATGAGCAGTACTTC.